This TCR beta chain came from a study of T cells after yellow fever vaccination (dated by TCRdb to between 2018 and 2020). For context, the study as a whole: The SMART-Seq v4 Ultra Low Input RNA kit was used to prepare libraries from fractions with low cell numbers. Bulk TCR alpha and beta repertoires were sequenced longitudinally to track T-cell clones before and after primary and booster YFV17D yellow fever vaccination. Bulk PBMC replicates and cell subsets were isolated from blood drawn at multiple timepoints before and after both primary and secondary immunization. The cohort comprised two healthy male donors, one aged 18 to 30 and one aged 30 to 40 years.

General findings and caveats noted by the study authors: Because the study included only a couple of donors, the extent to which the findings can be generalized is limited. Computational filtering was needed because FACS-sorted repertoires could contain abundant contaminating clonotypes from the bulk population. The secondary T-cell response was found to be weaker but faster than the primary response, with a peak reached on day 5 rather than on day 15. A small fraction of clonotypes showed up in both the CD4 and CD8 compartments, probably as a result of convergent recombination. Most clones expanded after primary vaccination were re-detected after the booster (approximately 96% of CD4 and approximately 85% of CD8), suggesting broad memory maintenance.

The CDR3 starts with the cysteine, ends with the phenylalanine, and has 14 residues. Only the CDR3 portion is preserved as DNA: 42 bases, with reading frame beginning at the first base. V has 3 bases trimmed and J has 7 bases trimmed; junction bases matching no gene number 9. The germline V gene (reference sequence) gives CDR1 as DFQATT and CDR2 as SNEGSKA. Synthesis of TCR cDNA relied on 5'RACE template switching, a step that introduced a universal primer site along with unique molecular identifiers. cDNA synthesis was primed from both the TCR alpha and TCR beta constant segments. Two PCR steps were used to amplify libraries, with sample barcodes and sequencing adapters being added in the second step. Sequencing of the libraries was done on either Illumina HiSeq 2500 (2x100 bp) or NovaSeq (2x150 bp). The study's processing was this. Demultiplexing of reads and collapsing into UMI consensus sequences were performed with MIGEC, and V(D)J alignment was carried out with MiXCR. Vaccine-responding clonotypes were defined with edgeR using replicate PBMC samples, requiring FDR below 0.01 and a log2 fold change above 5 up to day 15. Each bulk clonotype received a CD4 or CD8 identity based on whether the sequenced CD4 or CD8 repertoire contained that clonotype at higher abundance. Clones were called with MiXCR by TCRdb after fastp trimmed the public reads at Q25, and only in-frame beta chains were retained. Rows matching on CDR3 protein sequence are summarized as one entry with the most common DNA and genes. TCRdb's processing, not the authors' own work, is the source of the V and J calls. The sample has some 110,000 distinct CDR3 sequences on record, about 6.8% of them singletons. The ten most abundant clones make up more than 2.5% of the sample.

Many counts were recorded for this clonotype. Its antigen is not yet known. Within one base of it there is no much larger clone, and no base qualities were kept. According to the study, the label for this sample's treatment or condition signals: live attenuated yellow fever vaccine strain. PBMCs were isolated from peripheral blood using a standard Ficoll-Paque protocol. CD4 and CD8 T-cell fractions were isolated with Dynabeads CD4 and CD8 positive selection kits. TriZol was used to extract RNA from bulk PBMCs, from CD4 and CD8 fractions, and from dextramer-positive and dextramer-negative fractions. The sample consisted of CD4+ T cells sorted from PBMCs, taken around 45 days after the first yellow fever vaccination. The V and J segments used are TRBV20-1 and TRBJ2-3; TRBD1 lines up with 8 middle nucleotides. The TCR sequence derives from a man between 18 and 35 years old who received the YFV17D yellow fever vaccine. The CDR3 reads CSARLRGQGNTQYF. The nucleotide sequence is TGCAGTGCTAGGCTCAGGGGGCAAGGAAATACGCAGTATTTT.